Listed below are T cell receptor beta chains from one sample, sequenced in a study of T cell changes during pregnancy in multiple sclerosis. The assay was immunoSEQ multiplex PCR, and TCRdb's table has in-frame clones only and misses some. The repertoire has about 44,000 clones, around 93% of them found once; the top ten carry 0.45% to 0.55%. The sequenced sample was CD4+ T cells from peripheral blood mononuclear cells, obtained in the third trimester of pregnancy. The source is a female donor with multiple sclerosis, enrolled in a pregnancy study. CDR3s include the opening cysteine and the closing phenylalanine or tryptophan. Each record gives: clone size, D gene, V gene, CDR3 length, J gene, CDR3 protein, CDR3 DNA. A D gene is named only where the DNA matches it firmly. Size tells how often a clone was seen (once, few, many) or the class of an expanded clone, and some rows leave it out.

-	-	TRBV14	14	TRBJ1-2	CASSPFVMGGGYTF	TGTGCCAGCAGCCCTTTCGTGATGGGAGGTGGCTACACCTTC
-	-	TRBV2	14	TRBJ2-5	CASSDGRYQETQYF	TGTGCCAGCAGTGATGGGAGGTACCAAGAGACCCAGTACTTC
-	TRBD1	TRBV14	16	TRBJ1-2	CASSQGWTGGNAGYTF	TGTGCCAGCAGCCAAGGTTGGACAGGGGGAAATGCTGGCTACACCTTC
-	TRBD2	TRBV6-5	14	TRBJ2-1	CASRGETSGSEQFF	TGTGCCAGCAGGGGAGAGACTAGCGGGAGTGAGCAGTTCTTC
-	TRBD2	TRBV23-1	15	TRBJ2-5	CASPAGPEDKETQYF	TGCGCCAGCCCAGCGGGACCCGAGGATAAAGAGACCCAGTACTTC
-	TRBD2	TRBV7-2	14	TRBJ2-7	CASSLLPAGSEQYF	TGTGCCAGCAGCTTATTGCCAGCGGGAAGCGAGCAGTACTTC
-	TRBD1	TRBV14	16	TRBJ2-2	CASSQRGQGAAGELFF	TGTGCCAGCAGCCAGCGAGGACAGGGGGCCGCCGGGGAGCTGTTTTTT
once	-	TRBV18	14	TRBJ1-3	CASSPQGSGNTIYF	TGTGCCAGCTCACCCCAGGGCTCTGGAAACACCATATATTTT
-	TRBD1	TRBV7-6	16	TRBJ2-1	CASSSNPGTGGNEQFF	TGTGCCAGCAGCTCAAATCCCGGGACAGGGGGCAATGAGCAGTTCTTC
-	-	TRBV6-5	14	TRBJ2-7	CASMKQGRHYEQYF	TGTGCCAGCATGAAACAGGGCCGACATTACGAGCAGTACTTC
-	TRBD2	TRBV10-3	17	TRBJ2-1	CAISASLGTSGYNEQFF	TGTGCCATCAGTGCTTCCTTGGGGACTAGCGGATACAATGAGCAGTTCTTC
-	-	TRBV30	12	TRBJ1-4	CAWSGLNEKLFF	TGTGCCTGGAGTGGGCTTAATGAAAAACTGTTTTTT
-	-	TRBV20-1	11	TRBJ1-4	CSARNLEKLFF	TGCAGTGCTAGGAACTTGGAAAAACTGTTTTTT
few	TRBD2	TRBV11-2	14	TRBJ2-5	CASSLVVSGETQYF	TGTGCCAGCAGCTTAGTGGTTAGCGGGGAGACCCAGTACTTC
-	TRBD2	TRBV5-1	18	TRBJ2-1	CASSPGLTSGKFYNEQFF	TGCGCCAGCAGCCCGGGACTAACAAGCGGGAAATTCTACAATGAGCAGTTCTTC
-	-	TRBV6-6	13	TRBJ2-7	CASSYAVSYEQYF	TGTGCCAGCAGTTACGCAGTTTCCTACGAGCAGTACTTC
-	TRBD1	TRBV6-1	17	TRBJ1-3	CASSEGTGLVSGNTIYF	TGTGCCAGCAGTGAGGGGACAGGCCTTGTCTCTGGAAACACCATATATTTT